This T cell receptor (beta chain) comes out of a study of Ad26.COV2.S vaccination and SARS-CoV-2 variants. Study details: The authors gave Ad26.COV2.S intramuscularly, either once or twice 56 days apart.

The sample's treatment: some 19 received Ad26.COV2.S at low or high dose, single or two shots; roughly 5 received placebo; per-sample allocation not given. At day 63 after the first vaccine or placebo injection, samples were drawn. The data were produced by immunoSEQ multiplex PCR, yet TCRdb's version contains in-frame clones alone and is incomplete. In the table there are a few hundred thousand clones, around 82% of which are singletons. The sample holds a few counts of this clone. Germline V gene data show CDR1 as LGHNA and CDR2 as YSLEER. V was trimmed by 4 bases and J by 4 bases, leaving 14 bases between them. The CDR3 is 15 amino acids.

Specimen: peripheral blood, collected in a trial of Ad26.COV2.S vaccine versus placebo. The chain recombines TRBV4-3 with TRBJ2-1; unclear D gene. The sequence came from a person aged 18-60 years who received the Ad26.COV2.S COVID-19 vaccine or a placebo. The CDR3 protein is CASSPNLKTYNEQFF. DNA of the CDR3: TGCGCCAGCAGCCCCAACCTGAAAACATACAATGAGCAGTTCTTC.